Following are 27 T cell receptor beta chains from one sample sequenced in a study of blood T cell repertoires in COVID-19. Method: immunoSEQ multiplex PCR; TCRdb's copy keeps in-frame clones and lacks some. The top ten hold over 1.5% of the sample, which has under 300,000 clones, 80% to 95% seen once. Sequenced material: PBMCs or T cells enriched from blood (not recorded which). The source of these receptors is a young woman who had recovered from COVID-19.

The rearrangement uses TRBV6-5 and TRBJ1-2; TRBD1 matches at 9 bases. The CDR3 runs 13 residues. The V and J ends lost 7 bases and 5 bases, in that order; junction bases with no gene match: 5. Germline CDR1 MNHEY, CDR2 SVGAGI. CDR3 sequence reads: CASTRQGGYGYTF. The CDR3 DNA is TGTGCCAGCACCCGACAGGGGGGGTATGGCTACACCTTC.

The V gene is TRBV11-3, the J gene TRBJ2-1; D is possibly TRBD2 (6 bases). The CDR3 loop spans 15 amino acids. Germline V gene data show CDR1 as SGHNT and CDR2 as YENEEA. V lost 5 bases, J lost 0 bases, and 11 bases lay in between. The CDR3 DNA is TGTGCCAGCAGCACCGCCGGGAGCTCCTACAATGAGCAGTTCTTC. This encodes CASSTAGSSYNEQFF.

The chain joins TRBV4-2 to TRBJ1-5; no firm D call. CDR1 is LGHNA and CDR2 is YNFKEQ in the germline V gene. V lost 4 bases, J lost 10 bases, and 11 bases lay in between. The CDR3 has 12 residues. The CDR3 nucleotides read TGTGCCAGCAGCCTTGGGGAGGGCCCCCAGCATTTT. The encoded protein is CASSLGEGPQHF.

This clone has a count of ten or more. The chain uses TRBV6-2 or TRBV6-3 and TRBJ1-5, with D maybe TRBD1 (6 bases). Germline lookup yields CDR1 MNHEY and CDR2 SVGEGT. This CDR3 contains 15 residues. Trimming removed 2 bases from V and 2 bases from J, with 10 bases in between. Written as DNA, the CDR3 is TGTGCCAGCAGTTACGAGGCAGGGGGCAATCAGCCCCAGCATTTT. This encodes CASSYEAGGNQPQHF.

The chain has TRBV5-1 and TRBJ1-1, with D unclear. The CDR3 contains 13 residues. V lost 1 base and J lost 0, with 4 bases in between. From germline, CDR1 is SGHRS and CDR2 YFSETQ. The DNA of the CDR3 is TGCGCCAGCAGCTTGACTTTGAACACTGAAGCTTTCTTT. Amino acid sequence: CASSLTLNTEAFF.

The rearrangement uses TRBV7-2 and TRBJ1-1; 7 positions agree with TRBD1. Trimming took 4 bases from V and 4 from J; bases not matched to a gene: 9. The CDR3 has 15 amino acids. The V gene's germline CDR1 is SGHTA and CDR2 FQGNSA. The CDR3 coding sequence is TGTGCCAGCAGCTCAAGGGGGCAGGGATCCACTGAAGCTTTCTTT. This codes for CASSSRGQGSTEAFF.

The chain employs TRBV24-1 and TRBJ2-1; TRBD1 aligns across 7 bases. The germline V gene has CDR1 KGHDR and CDR2 SFDVKD. J gave up 6 bases and V 3 bases, and 7 bases lay outside the gene matches. The CDR3 consists of 15 residues. CDR3 residues: CATSDEQGFGNEQFF. For the CDR3, the DNA is TGTGCCACCAGTGATGAACAGGGGTTCGGCAATGAGCAGTTCTTC.

This chain links TRBV7-8 with TRBJ1-5; perhaps TRBD1 as D (6 bases). Germline CDR1 and CDR2: SGHVS and FQNEAQ. This CDR3 has 13 residues. Trimming removed 7 bases from V and 7 bases from J, with 14 bases in between. The CDR3 region is CASTSGGHQPQHF. The CDR3 bases are TGTGCCAGCACCTCGGGGGGGCACCAGCCCCAGCATTTT.

The rearrangement uses TRBV4-3 and TRBJ1-2; D might be TRBD1 (6 bases). V lost 4 bases to trimming and J lost 0 bases, with 9 bases between them. CDR1 and CDR2 from the germline V gene are LGHNA and YSLEER. This CDR3 is built from 14 residues. The CDR3 nucleotides are TGCGCCAGCAGCCTTACAGGGTCTAACTATGGCTACACCTTC. Residues: CASSLTGSNYGYTF.

This rearrangement joins TRBV7-2 to TRBJ1-2; D might be TRBD1 (6 bases). V shed 7 bases and J shed 1 base, with 16 bases lying between them. The CDR3 is 15 amino acids. Germline values: CDR1 SGHTA, CDR2 FQGNSA. CDR3 nucleotides: TGTGCCAGCACCCCGCGGGTAGGGGGTAACTATGGCTACACCTTC. Protein product: CASTPRVGGNYGYTF. The entire variable domain, with the rest obtained from reference TRBV7-2 and TRBJ1-2, is as follows: GAGVSQSPSNKVTEKGKDVELRCDPISGHTALYWYRQSLGQGLEFLIYFQGNSAPDKSGLPSDRFSAERTGGSVSTLTIQRTQQEDSAVYLCASTPRVGGNYGYTFGSGTRLTVV.

The CDR3 DNA is TGTGCCAGCAGTTTTCGGGGTCCCTATGGCTACACCTTC. Residues: CASSFRGPYGYTF. The chain combines TRBV27 with TRBJ1-2; D unclear. This CDR3 is built from 13 residues. The germline gives CDR1 MNHEY, CDR2 SMNVEV (reference sequence). The V end was cut by 3 bases, the J end by 4 bases, with 9 bases between.

V usage is TRBV12-3 or TRBV12-4 and J usage is TRBJ2-1, with D hard to call. The V gene lost 1 base and the J gene lost 8 bases, with 3 bases spanning the gap. CDR3 length: 11 amino acids. The CDR3 bases are TGTGCCAGCAGTTTAGGCGATGAGCAGTTCTTC. As protein: CASSLGDEQFF.

V is TRBV5-5 and J is TRBJ2-1, with TRBD2 matching 9 bases. J was trimmed by 4 bases and V by 0 bases; bases with no gene match: 2. In germline, CDR1 is SGHKS, CDR2 YYEKEE (reference sequence). This CDR3 is built from 15 residues. Here the CDR3 DNA reads TGTGCCAGCAGCTTGGCCCTAGCGGGGTACAATGAGCAGTTCTTC. Protein product: CASSLALAGYNEQFF.

CDR3 DNA: TGCGCCAGCAGCTGGGGACAGGGGTCATATGGCTACACCTTC. Encoded protein: CASSWGQGSYGYTF. The chain carries TRBV5-1 and TRBJ1-2, with 10 bases matching TRBD1. Per germline, CDR1 SGHRS and CDR2 YFSETQ. CDR3 length: 14 residues. V shed 3 bases, J shed 5 bases, and the junction held 4 bases outside the gene matches.

A few counts support this clone. CDR3 nucleotides: TGCGCCAGCAGCTTGCCCGCAGCGGGGGGGCCTTTCTCCTACGAGCAGTACTTC. This gives the protein CASSLPAAGGPFSYEQYF. This chain links TRBV5-1 with TRBJ2-7; TRBD2 matches at 10 bases. The CDR3 runs to 18 residues. Germline trimming cut 1 base from V and 0 bases from J; bases unmatched to any gene: 10. Germline CDR1 and CDR2: SGHRS and YFSETQ.

This clone was counted between two and nine times. The chain links TRBV21-1 to TRBJ1-2; TRBD1, the table's D call, lacks a check against the DNA. TRBV21-1 is a pseudogene locus. This CDR3 has 13 residues. The chain's CDR3 is CASSKFTGDGYTF. CDR3 sequence (DNA): TGTGCCAGCAGCAAATTTACAGGGGATGGCTACACCTTC.

This sequence joins TRBV7-3 and TRBJ1-2; TRBD1 agrees at 7 bases. This CDR3 contains 13 residues. The germline gives CDR1 SGHTA, CDR2 FQGTGA. The ends lost 5 bases at V and 5 bases at J; junction bases unmatched: 5. For the CDR3, the DNA is TGTGCCAGCAGCCCCGGGACAGTATATGGCTACACCTTC. It translates to CASSPGTVYGYTF.

The chain employs TRBV19 and TRBJ2-1; D perhaps matches TRBD1 (5 bases). Trimming pared 5 bases from V and 0 bases from J, leaving 11 bases between. Germline V lookup: CDR1 LNHDA, CDR2 SQIVND (reference sequence). This CDR3 is built from 15 residues. CDR3 bases: TGTGCCAGTAGTGCAACAGGTAGCTCCTACAATGAGCAGTTCTTC. Protein: CASSATGSSYNEQFF.

The genes are TRBV24-1 and TRBJ2-2; a possible D gene is TRBD1 (6 bases). CDR1 is KGHDR, CDR2 SFDVKD, per germline. Trimming took off 3 bases at V and 6 bases at J, with 10 bases between the two ends. This CDR3 contains 14 residues. CDR3 sequence reads: CATSDTGSAGELFF. The CDR3 DNA reads as TGTGCCACCAGTGATACAGGGTCAGCCGGGGAGCTGTTTTTT.

The chain joins TRBV15 to TRBJ1-2; 12 nucleotides agree with TRBD1. With V trimmed by 7 bases and J by 5 bases, 2 bases remained unmatched. The length of the CDR3 is 13 residues. CDR1 and CDR2 from the germline V gene are LNHNV and YYDKDF (reference sequence). This chain's CDR3 is CATTGQGAYGYTF. In DNA, the CDR3 is TGTGCCACCACGGGACAGGGGGCATATGGCTACACCTTC.

J is TRBJ2-1 and V is TRBV11-3; 12 bases align to TRBD2. After removal of 1 base from V and 5 bases from J, the junction contained 6 bases not matched to a gene. This CDR3 is built from 17 residues. Germline V lookup: CDR1 SGHNT, CDR2 YENEEA. Here the CDR3 reads CASSLGLAGGPHNEQFF. In DNA form, the CDR3 reads TGTGCCAGCAGCTTAGGGCTAGCGGGAGGGCCCCACAATGAGCAGTTCTTC.

The chain joins TRBV25-1 to TRBJ2-5; D might be TRBD1 (6 bases). V dropped 5 bases and J dropped 5 bases, with 12 bases sitting between them. Germline V gives CDR1 MGHDK, CDR2 SYGVNS. The CDR3 is 13 residues long. CDR3 protein: CASSYTGKETQYF. CDR3 nucleotides: TGTGCCAGCAGTTATACAGGGAAGGAGACCCAGTACTTC. The entire variable domain, with the rest obtained from reference TRBV25-1 and TRBJ2-5, is as follows: EADIYQTPRYLVIGTGKKITLECSQTMGHDKMYWYQQDPGMELHLIHYSYGVNSTEKGDLSSESTVSRIRTEHFPLTLESARPSHTSQYLCASSYTGKETQYFGPGTRLLVL.

The rearrangement uses TRBV7-8 and TRBJ2-4; 10 bases are shared with TRBD1. Germline V gene data show CDR1 as SGHVS and CDR2 as FQNEAQ. The CDR3 is made up of 16 amino acids. Germline trimming cut 4 bases from V and 6 bases from J; bases unmatched to any gene: 9. CDR3 coding DNA: TGTGCCAGCAGCTCGGGGCCGGGACAGGGGAGAAACATTCAGTACTTC. Translation gives CASSSGPGQGRNIQYF.

The rearrangement joins TRBV10-3 to TRBJ1-2, with 10 bases fitting TRBD1. The CDR3 covers 13 residues. Trimming cost V 4 bases and J 4 bases; bases outside gene matches: 0. CDR1 is ENHRY and CDR2 is SYGVKD in the germline V gene. CDR3 sequence reads: CAISGDRGYGYTF. CDR3 DNA: TGTGCCATCAGTGGGGACAGGGGCTATGGCTACACCTTC.

The chain links TRBV9 to TRBJ1-2; 7 nucleotides agree with TRBD1. This CDR3 is 16 amino acids long. Germline V lookup: CDR1 SGDLS, CDR2 YYNGEE. J lost 2 bases, V lost 0 bases, and 7 bases had no gene match. This chain's CDR3 is CASSVGGKGANYGYTF. In DNA form, the CDR3 reads TGTGCCAGCAGCGTAGGCGGCAAGGGGGCGAACTATGGCTACACCTTC.

The chain links TRBV7-9 to TRBJ2-1; TRBD2 matches 7 bases. Germline loops: CDR1 SEHNR, CDR2 FQNEAQ (reference sequence). The CDR3 covers 15 residues. J was trimmed by 2 bases and V by 2 bases; bases with no gene match: 3. CDR3 bases: TGTGCCAGCAGCTTATCACTAGCGCCCTACAATGAGCAGTTCTTC. Protein sequence: CASSLSLAPYNEQFF.

The rearrangement uses TRBV9 and TRBJ1-1; TRBD1 matches at 9 bases. Germline V gene lookup returns CDR1 SGDLS and CDR2 YYNGEE. The CDR3 runs to 14 residues. V trimming: 1 base; J trimming: 3 bases; junction bases outside the gene matches: 1. CDR3 sequence reads: CASSVWDRDTEAFF. Here the CDR3 DNA reads TGTGCCAGCAGCGTATGGGACAGGGACACTGAAGCTTTCTTT. The complete variable domain, with remaining parts taken from reference TRBV9 and TRBJ1-1, reads DSGVTQTPKHLITATGQRVTLRCSPRSGDLSVYWYQQSLDQGLQFLIQYYNGEERAKGNILERFSAQQFPDLHSELNLSSLELGDSALYFCASSVWDRDTEAFFGQGTRLTVV.